This T cell receptor beta chain derives from a study of blood T cell repertoires in COVID-19. Measured with immunoSEQ multiplex PCR; TCRdb has only the in-frame clones, and not every one. Among under 85,000 clones listed, over 75% were seen once. V was trimmed by 7 bases and J by 5 bases, leaving 15 bases between them. Germline loops: CDR1 LNHDA, CDR2 SQIVND (reference sequence). This CDR3 has 14 amino acids. The source is a human donor in a cohort sampled during active COVID-19. The sequenced material came from peripheral blood. This chain uses TRBV19 with TRBJ1-5; no firm D call. CDR3 sequence: CASTGWEADQPQHF. CDR3 DNA: TGTGCCAGTACCGGATGGGAGGCCGATCAGCCCCAGCATTTT.